The T cell receptor (beta chain) described here comes from a study of CD8+ T cells in alopecia areata (dated by TCRdb to the late 2010s). Background on the whole study: The treated patients, all with moderate-to-severe alopecia areata, were enrolled in an open-label pilot trial of oral tofacitinib given at 5 to 10 mg twice daily. Tofacitinib was administered for 6 to 18 months, and 6 months of follow-up off drug were then conducted to assess delayed response and recurrence. The SALT score, which quantifies the percentage of affected scalp surface area, was used to measure disease severity in treated patients. High-throughput TCRbeta sequencing was used to examine T cell clonal expansion in alopecia areata in both the C3H/HeJ mouse model and human patients. Human TCRbeta sequencing covered scalp tissue and sorted CD4+ and CD8+ peripheral blood T cells from patchy and totalis/universalis alopecia areata patients and healthy controls. Biopsies were taken from tofacitinib-treated patients at baseline and at 4 and 24 weeks of treatment, and a later scalp biopsy was taken in several of the tofacitinib-treated patients. Clonality in the scalp was compared among normal scalp (n=4), patchy alopecia areata scalp (n=8), and alopecia totalis/universalis scalp (n=8). RNA was extracted with the PAXgene miRNA kit for fixed scalp, the miRNeasy kit for PBMCs, and the RNeasy kit for mouse skin. Amplification of TCRbeta CDR3 regions was done by immunoSEQ multiplex PCR using 35 Vbeta forward primers and 13 Jbeta reverse primers.

Trimming at the junction amounts to 3 bases on V and 6 bases on J, and the germline ends lie 12 bases apart. CDR1 and CDR2 (MNHNS, SASEGT) derive from the germline V gene. Taken from cysteine to phenylalanine, the CDR3 has 15 residues. Only CDR3 DNA is held: 45 bases, read in frame from base 1. This clone has a handful of counts. There is no known antigen for this receptor. The sample holds no much larger clone one base away, and base qualities are not on file. Results the study describes overall, beyond this receptor: Because the treated cohort was small and included a single nonresponder, larger studies are needed to assess links between baseline CD8+ expansion and response. Shared TCR sequences between patients were less evident than in mice, which may be partly attributable to HLA diversity in the patient population. Scalp clonality and the number of expanded CD8+ clones among the top 100 scalp clones were significantly decreased by tofacitinib. Many expanded lesional clones were found to persist in scalp and blood during tofacitinib treatment, and relapse after treatment cessation may be partly explained by this persistence. Scalp TCR repertoire analysis is complicated because resident alphabeta T cells in normal human skin are also sequenced, whereas mouse skin is dominated by gammadelta T cells. Lesional scalp, especially in alopecia totalis/universalis, showed higher clonality and more expanded CD8+ clones than normal scalp, suggesting antigenic drive.

The time point label for this specimen denotes: around 28 days on oral tofacitinib. What the treatment or condition label conveys for this sample: oral pan-JAK inhibitor, 5-10 mg twice daily. Lesional scalp punch biopsies and peripheral blood were obtained from alopecia areata patients. Human scalp biopsies were fixed immediately in PAXgene tissue containers. Library creation used the immunoSEQ multiplex PCR assay. RNA was extracted from all samples and reverse transcribed into cDNA, which served as template for TCR sequencing. SuperScript III was used to make first-strand cDNA, primed with a 2:1 mix of oligo-dT and random hexamers. A synthetic immune receptor repertoire was used to gauge amplification bias, and whatever bias remained was removed computationally. The original methods were these. Raw reads were preprocessed to remove errors, and CDR3 was defined according to IMGT conventions as the region from the conserved cysteine to phenylalanine. Clonality was calculated as 1 minus Shannon entropy normalized by log2 of the number of productive unique TCRs. CD4 or CD8 identity of scalp clones was inferred by cross-referencing scalp TCRbeta sequences with sorted blood CD4 and CD8 repertoires. This immuneACCESS table, as held by TCRdb, lists in-frame sequences with V and J called but not all clones. Of the missing ones, under half trace to an unresolved V gene in checked studies; the others have no known cause. V and J calls and clone size come straight from that table; D and trimming were deduced from the DNA. The table for this sample lists some 19,000 clones; 59% of them were counted only once. The top ten clonotypes cover 7% to 10% of the sample.

The material sequenced was skin, taken at week 4, from a patient treated with tofacitinib. This clonotype was sampled from a human donor with alopecia areata. The chain links TRBV6-1 with TRBJ1-6; a weak D assignment points to TRBD1 (5 bases agree). The CDR3 reads CASSDRQGGNSPLHF. The base sequence is TGTGCCAGCAGTGATCGGCAGGGAGGTAATTCACCCCTCCACTTT.